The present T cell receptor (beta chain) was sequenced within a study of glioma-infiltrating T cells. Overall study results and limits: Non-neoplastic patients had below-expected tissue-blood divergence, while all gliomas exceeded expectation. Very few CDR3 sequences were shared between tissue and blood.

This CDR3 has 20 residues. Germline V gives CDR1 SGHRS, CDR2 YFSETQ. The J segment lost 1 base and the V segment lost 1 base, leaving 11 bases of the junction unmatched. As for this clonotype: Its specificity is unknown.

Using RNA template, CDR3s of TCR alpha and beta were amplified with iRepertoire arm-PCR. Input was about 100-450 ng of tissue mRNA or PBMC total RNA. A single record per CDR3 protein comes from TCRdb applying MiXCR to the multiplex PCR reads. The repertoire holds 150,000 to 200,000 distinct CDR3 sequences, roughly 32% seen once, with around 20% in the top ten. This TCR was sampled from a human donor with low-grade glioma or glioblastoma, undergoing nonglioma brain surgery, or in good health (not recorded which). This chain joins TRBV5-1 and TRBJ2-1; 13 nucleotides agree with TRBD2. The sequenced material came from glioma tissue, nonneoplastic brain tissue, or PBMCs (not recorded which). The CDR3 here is CASSLPQGLAGVRSYNEQFF. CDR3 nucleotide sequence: TGCGCCAGCAGCTTGCCCCAAGGACTAGCGGGAGTAAGGTCCTACAATGAGCAGTTCTTC.